This record concerns one T cell receptor (beta chain) sequence. V lost 0 bases and J 1 base, leaving 10 bases between the germline ends. Per the germline V gene, CDR1 is SGHRS and CDR2 is YFSETQ. The CDR3 sequence is 16 residues long. TCRdb's table, derived via immunoSEQ multiplex PCR, lists solely in-frame clones and lacks some. The sample carries about 44,000 clones, over 65% recorded once. The data derive from a study of memory CD4+ T cells and cytomegalovirus serostatus. Study at large: Of the healthy Belgian adults, eight or nine were CMV seropositive and 24 seronegative.

Single viable CD3+CD4+CD8-CD45RO+ cells were sorted as the memory CD4+ T cells. The TCR was taken from an adult in good health and CMV-seronegative. The genes are TRBV5-1 and TRBJ2-2; D remains unclear. The specimen sequenced was memory CD4+ T cells from blood. The CDR3 DNA reads as TGCGCCAGCAGCTTGGGGGGATTTCGGAACACCGGGGAGCTGTTTTTT. Its protein product is CASSLGGFRNTGELFF.